This T cell receptor beta chain was recovered during a study of T cell responses to AZD1222 COVID-19 vaccine. V lost 1 base, J lost 1 base, and 21 bases lay in between. The germline V gene has CDR1 SGHDT and CDR2 YYEEEE. The CDR3 spans 19 residues. Sequenced by immunoSEQ multiplex PCR; TCRdb stores in-frame clones only, minus some. The sample shows about 140,000 clones, roughly 88% of them seen only once. This rearrangement joins TRBV5-6 to TRBJ1-3; D call uncertain. Source: peripheral blood, taken on day 0 of AZD1222 vaccination. The TCR comes from an adult in good health. As DNA, the CDR3 is TGTGCCAGCAGCTTGAGTCAGATGGGCCTAACAGCATCTGGAAACACCATATATTTT. Its protein product is CASSLSQMGLTASGNTIYF. Full variable domain (missing parts from reference TRBV5-6 and TRBJ1-3): DAGVTQSPTHLIKTRGQQVTLRCSPKSGHDTVSWYQQALGQGPQFIFQYYEEEERQRGNFPDRFSGHQFPNYSSELNVNALLLGDSALYLCASSLSQMGLTASGNTIYFGEGSWLTVV.